The entry below gives a single T cell receptor beta chain sequence along with its context. The antigen remains undetermined. The length of the CDR3 is 15 residues. From germline, CDR1 is SGHAT and CDR2 FQDESV (reference sequence). Trimming at V came to 5 bases and at J to 13 bases, leaving 13 bases not matched to a gene. The data were taken from a study of prognosis after radiotherapy for stage I lung cancer. Overall study findings and caveats: Determination of whether the expanded TCR clones were tumor-specific was not performed. Where distant metastases developed, patients had lower Shannon entropy after stereotactic body radiation therapy.

The authors amplified TCR beta CDR3 from genomic DNA using two-round multiplex PCR. Gene-specific TRBV and TRBJ primers were used in PCR round one. MiXCR, run by TCRdb on the multiplex PCR reads, gives a single entry per CDR3 protein. The sample has around 9,200 distinct CDR3 sequences, 62% seen once. This specimen was PBMCs, taken before or after stereotactic body radiation therapy (not recorded which). This clonotype was obtained from a donor at least 50 years old with non-small cell lung cancer. This chain uses TRBV11-1 with TRBJ2-7; 14 bases line up with TRBD2. CDR3 DNA: TGTGCCAGCAGCCGAGGGACTAGCGGGAGTTTTCCCACCTACTTC. This gives the protein CASSRGTSGSFPTYF.